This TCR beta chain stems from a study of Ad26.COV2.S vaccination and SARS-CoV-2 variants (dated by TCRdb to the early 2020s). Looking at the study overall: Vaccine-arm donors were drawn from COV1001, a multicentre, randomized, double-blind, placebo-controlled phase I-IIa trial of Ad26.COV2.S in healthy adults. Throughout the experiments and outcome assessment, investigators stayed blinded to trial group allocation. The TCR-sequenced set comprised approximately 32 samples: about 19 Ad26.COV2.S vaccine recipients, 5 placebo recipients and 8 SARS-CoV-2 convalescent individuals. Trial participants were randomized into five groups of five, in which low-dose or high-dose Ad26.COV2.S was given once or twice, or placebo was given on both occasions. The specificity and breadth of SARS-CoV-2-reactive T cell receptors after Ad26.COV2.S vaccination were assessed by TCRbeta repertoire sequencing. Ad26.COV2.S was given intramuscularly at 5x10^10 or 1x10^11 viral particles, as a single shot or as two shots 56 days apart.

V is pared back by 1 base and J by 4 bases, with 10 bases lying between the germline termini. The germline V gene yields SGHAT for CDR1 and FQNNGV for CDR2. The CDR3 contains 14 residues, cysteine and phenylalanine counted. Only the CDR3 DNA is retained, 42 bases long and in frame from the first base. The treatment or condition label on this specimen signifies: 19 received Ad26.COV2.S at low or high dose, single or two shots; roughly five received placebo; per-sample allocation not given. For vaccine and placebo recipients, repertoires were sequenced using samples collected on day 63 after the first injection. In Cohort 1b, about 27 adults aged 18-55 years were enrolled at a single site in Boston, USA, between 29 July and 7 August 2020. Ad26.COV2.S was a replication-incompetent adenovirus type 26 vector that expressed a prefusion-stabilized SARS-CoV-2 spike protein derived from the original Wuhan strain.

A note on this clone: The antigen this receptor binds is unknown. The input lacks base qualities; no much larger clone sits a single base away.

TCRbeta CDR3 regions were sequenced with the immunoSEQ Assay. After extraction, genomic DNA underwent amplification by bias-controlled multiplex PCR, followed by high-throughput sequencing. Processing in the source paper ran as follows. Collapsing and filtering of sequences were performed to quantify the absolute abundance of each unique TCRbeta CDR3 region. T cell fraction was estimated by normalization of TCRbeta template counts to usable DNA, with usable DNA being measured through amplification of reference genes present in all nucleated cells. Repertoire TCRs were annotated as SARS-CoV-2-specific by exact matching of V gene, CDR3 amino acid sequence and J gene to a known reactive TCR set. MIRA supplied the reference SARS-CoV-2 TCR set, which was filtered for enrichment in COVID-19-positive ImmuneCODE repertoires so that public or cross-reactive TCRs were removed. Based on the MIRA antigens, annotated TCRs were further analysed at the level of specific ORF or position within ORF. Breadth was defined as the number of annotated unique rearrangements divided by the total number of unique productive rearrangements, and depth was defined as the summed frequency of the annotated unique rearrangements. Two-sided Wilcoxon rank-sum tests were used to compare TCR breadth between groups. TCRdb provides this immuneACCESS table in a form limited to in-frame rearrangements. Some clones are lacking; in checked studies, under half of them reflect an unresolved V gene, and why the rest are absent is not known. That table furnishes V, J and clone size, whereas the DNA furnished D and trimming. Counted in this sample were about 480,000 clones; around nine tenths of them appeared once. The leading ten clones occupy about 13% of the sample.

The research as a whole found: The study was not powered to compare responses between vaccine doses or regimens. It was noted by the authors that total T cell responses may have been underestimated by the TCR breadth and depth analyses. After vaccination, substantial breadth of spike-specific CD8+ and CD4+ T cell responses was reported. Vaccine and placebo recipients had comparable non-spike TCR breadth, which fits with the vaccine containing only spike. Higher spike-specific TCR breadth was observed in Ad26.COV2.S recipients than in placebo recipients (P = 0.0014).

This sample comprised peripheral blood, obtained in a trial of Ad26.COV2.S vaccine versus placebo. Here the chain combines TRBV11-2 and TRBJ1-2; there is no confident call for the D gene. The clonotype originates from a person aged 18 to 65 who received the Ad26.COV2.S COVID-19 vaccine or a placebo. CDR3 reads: CASSLGSPIYGYTF. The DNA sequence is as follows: TGTGCCAGCAGCTTAGGGTCGCCCATCTATGGCTACACCTTC.